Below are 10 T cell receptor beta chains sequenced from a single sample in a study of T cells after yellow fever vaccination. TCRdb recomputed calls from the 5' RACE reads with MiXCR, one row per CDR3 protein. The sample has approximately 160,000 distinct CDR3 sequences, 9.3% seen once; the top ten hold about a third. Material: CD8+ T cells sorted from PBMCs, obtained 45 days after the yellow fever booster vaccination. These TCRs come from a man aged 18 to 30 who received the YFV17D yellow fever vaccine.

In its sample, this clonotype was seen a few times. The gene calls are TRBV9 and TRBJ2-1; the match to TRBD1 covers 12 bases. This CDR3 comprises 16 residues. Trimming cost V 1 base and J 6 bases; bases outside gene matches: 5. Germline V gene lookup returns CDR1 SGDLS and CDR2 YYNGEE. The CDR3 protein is CASSVRGQGAFNEQFF. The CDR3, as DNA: TGTGCCAGCAGCGTAAGGGGACAGGGGGCTTTCAATGAGCAGTTCTTC.

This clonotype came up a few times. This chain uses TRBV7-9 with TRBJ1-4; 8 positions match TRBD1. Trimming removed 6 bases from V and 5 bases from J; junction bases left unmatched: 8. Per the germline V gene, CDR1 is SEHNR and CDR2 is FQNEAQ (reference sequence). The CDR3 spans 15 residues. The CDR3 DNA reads TGTGCCAGCAGTTTACTGGACAGGGCCAATGAAAAACTGTTTTTT. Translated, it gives CASSLLDRANEKLFF.

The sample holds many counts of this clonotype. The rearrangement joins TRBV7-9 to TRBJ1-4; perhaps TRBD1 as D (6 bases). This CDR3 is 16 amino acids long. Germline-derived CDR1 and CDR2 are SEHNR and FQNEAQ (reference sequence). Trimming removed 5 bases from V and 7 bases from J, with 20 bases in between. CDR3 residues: CASSLSPTGLGEKLFF. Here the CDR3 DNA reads TGTGCCAGCAGCCTCTCACCGACAGGCCTGGGTGAAAAACTGTTTTTT.

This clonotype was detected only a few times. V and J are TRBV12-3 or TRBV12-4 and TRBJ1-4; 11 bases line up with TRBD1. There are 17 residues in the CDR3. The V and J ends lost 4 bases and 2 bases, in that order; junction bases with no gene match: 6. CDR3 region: CASSSRDRGDTNEKLFF. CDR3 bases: TGTGCCAGCAGTTCCCGGGACAGGGGGGATACTAATGAAAAACTGTTTTTT.

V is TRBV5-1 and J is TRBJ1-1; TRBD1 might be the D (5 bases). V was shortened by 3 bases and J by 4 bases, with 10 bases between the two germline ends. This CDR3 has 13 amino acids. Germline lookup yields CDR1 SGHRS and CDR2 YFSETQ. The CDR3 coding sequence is TGCGCCAGCAGCTCGGGGGTGGCCACTGAAGCTTTCTTT. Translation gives CASSSGVATEAFF. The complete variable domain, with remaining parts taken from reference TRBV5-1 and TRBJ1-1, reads KAGVTQTPRYLIKTRGQQVTLSCSPISGHRSVSWYQQTPGQGLQFLFEYFSETQRNKGNFPGRFSGRQFSNSRSEMNVSTLELGDSALYLCASSSGVATEAFFGQGTRLTVV.

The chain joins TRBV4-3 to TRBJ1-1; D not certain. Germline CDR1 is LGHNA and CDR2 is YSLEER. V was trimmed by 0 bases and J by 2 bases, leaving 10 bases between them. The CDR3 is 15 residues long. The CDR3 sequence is CASSQDGDTNTEAFF. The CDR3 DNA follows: TGCGCCAGCAGCCAAGATGGAGATACAAACACTGAAGCTTTCTTT.

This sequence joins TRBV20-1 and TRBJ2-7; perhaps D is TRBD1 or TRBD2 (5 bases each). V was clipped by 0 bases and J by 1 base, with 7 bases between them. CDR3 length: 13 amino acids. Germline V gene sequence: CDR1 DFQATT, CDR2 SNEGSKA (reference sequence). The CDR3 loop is CSARDRESYEQYF. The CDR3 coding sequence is TGCAGTGCTAGAGACAGGGAGTCCTACGAGCAGTACTTC.

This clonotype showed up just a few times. The CDR3 loop is CASSVWARGTEAFF. DNA of the CDR3: TGTGCCAGTAGTGTCTGGGCGCGCGGCACTGAAGCTTTCTTT. V gene TRBV19 combines with J gene TRBJ1-1; D is undetermined. The V gene lost 5 bases and the J gene lost 4 bases, with 14 bases spanning the gap. Germline CDR1 reads LNHDA; CDR2 reads SQIVND (reference sequence). The CDR3 loop spans 14 amino acids.

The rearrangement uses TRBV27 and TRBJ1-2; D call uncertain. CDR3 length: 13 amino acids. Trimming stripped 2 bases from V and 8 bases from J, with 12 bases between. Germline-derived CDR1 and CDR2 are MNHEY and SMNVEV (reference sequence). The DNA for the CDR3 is TGTGCCAGCAGTTTAGACTCACACGGAGGCTACACCTTC. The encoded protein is CASSLDSHGGYTF.

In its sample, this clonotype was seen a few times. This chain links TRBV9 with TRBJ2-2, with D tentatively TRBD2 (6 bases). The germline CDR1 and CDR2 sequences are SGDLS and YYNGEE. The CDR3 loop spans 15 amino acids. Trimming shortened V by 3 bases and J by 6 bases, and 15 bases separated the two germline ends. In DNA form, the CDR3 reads TGTGCCAGCAGCGCCTCCGGGAGCCACCCCGGGGAGCTGTTTTTT. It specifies CASSASGSHPGELFF.